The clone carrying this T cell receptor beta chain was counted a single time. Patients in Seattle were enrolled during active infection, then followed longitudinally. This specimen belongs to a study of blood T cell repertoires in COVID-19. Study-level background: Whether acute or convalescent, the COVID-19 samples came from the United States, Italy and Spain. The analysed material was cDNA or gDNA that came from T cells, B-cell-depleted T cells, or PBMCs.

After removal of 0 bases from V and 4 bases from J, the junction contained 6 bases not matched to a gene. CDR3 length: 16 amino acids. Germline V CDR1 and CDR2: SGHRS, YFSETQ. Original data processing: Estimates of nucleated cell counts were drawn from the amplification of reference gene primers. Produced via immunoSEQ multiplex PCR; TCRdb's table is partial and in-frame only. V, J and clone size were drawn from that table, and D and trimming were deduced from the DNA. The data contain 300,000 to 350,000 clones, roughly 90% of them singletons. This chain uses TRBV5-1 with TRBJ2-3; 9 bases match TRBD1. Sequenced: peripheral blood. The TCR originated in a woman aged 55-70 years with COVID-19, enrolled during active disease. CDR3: CASSLDVTGGPDTQYF. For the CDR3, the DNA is TGCGCCAGCAGCTTGGATGTGACAGGGGGGCCAGATACGCAGTATTTT.